This is a list of T cell receptor beta chains from one sample in a study of T cells expressing NK-cell markers. TCRdb reprocessed the 5' RACE reads and reports one entry per CDR3 protein, with no DNA. In all, the sample yields 400,000 to 550,000 distinct CDR3 sequences. The sample was blood T cells: a sorted CD56 or NKG2C T cell subset, CD4+ or CD8+ T cells, or bulk PBMC T cells (not recorded which). The receptor set was obtained from a woman aged 18 to 75 in good health. CDR3s include the opening cysteine and the closing phenylalanine or tryptophan.

j_gene,v_gene,CDR3aa
TRBJ2-7,TRBV28,CASSFHGSPVEQYF
TRBJ1-2,TRBV4-3,CASSQDGTANYGYTF
TRBJ2-1,TRBV20-1,CSAPPGLAGDEQFF
TRBJ2-3,TRBV20-1,CSAGRTLANTDTQYF
TRBJ2-1,TRBV5-4,CASRFFGGAGEQFF
TRBJ1-4,TRBV28,CASSLFRGSTNEKLFF
TRBJ2-2,TRBV11-1,CASSFRPRGPINTGELFF
TRBJ2-7,TRBV19,CASSIGTLFTYEQYF
TRBJ2-1,TRBV4-2,CASSLCALAGNEQFF
TRBJ2-1,TRBV28,CASSLWASVSSYNEQFF
TRBJ2-1,TRBV6-2/TRBV6-3,CASSYSRDYSLNEQFF
TRBJ1-1,TRBV6-2/TRBV6-3,CASSYRVNTEAFF
TRBJ2-7,TRBV20-1,CSAKISYEQYF
TRBJ1-1,TRBV5-1,CASSFSDTEAFF
TRBJ2-7,TRBV5-6,CASSFKEVRVATQAQYF
TRBJ1-1,TRBV9,CASSAGSRPDSSAFF
TRBJ2-1,TRBV24-1,CATSDPGQGGGNEQFF
TRBJ2-1,TRBV20-1,CSAILAGGWRNEQFF
TRBJ2-3,TRBV9,CASNPSGGRGTDTQYF
TRBJ2-3,TRBV7-2,CASSLGPAAGGPTDTQYF
TRBJ2-3,TRBV14,CASRRDRNTDTQYF
TRBJ2-1,TRBV27,CASSWGSRYEQFF
TRBJ1-1,TRBV4-3,CASSPGMNTEAFF
TRBJ1-1,TRBV5-1,CASSPLGQGKTEAFF
TRBJ2-2,TRBV29-1,CSVPQGLNTGELFF
TRBJ2-7,TRBV20-1,CSARYMAGGYEQYF
TRBJ1-5,TRBV5-5,CASSYDRGRQPQHF
TRBJ2-7,TRBV20-1,CSARPLSGQGAKRYEQYF
TRBJ1-1,TRBV14,CASSQAGANEAFF
TRBJ2-3,TRBV10-3,CAISGQGLGTDTQYF
TRBJ1-2,TRBV4-3,CASSQRQGTFNYGYTF
TRBJ2-2,TRBV5-6,CASSSAPGQGGDTGELFF
TRBJ2-1,TRBV7-9,CATRTGGNEQFF
TRBJ2-3,TRBV2,CASSEVAPRQGAQYF
TRBJ2-2,TRBV7-2,CASSLIWTGELFF
TRBJ2-3,TRBV5-6,CASSWGPTDTQYF
TRBJ2-1,TRBV28,CATNGAFYNEQFF
TRBJ1-2,TRBV4-3,CASSQDRQGFNYGYTF
TRBJ2-3,TRBV20-1,CSASPAGLTDTQYF
TRBJ1-5,TRBV6-2/TRBV6-3,CASSKGGWQPQHF
TRBJ2-4,TRBV6-5,CASSYMGLAKNIQYF
TRBJ1-6,TRBV7-9,CASSIQGNGSPLHF
TRBJ2-1,TRBV27,CASSFLSGGEQFF
TRBJ2-1,TRBV15,CATSRTGDDEQFF
TRBJ2-4,TRBV10-1,CASSLGETKNIQYF
TRBJ2-7,TRBV12-3/TRBV12-4,CASSPASGRVIEQYF
TRBJ2-5,TRBV6-1,CATRTSGETQYF
TRBJ2-1,TRBV7-2,CASSSRQGSSYNEQFF
TRBJ2-7,TRBV6-1,CASSGGLASSYEQYF
TRBJ1-1,TRBV20-1,CSAYKSGHANTEAFF
TRBJ1-4,TRBV7-2,CASSLDSFGEKLFF
TRBJ1-1,TRBV7-6,CASSLAPGGEYGAFF